This entry is about one T cell receptor beta chain. The specificity of this receptor is unknown. Qualities for individual bases were not recorded, and no much larger clone is one base off. TCR CDR3 regions were amplified from genomic DNA by multiplex PCR using the deep immunoSEQ assay. For each cell subset, the extracted genomic DNA was distributed evenly across all wells of several immunoSEQ 96-well plates, and each plate served as one replicate. For sorted subsets, approximately 200 ng of genomic DNA, equivalent to 25,000 to 35,000 T cell genomes, went into each replicate PCR. The purified libraries were quantified using a Qubit 3.0 fluorometer, sized with a Bioanalyzer 2100, and then quantified again using the KAPA Library Quantification kit. A separate single-read 150-cycle Illumina NextSeq 550 flow cell was used to sequence each immunoSEQ 96-well plate. In the paper's pipeline: The immunoSEQ output contained only junctional sequences without quality scores, so filtering could not match that applied to full-length reads. Sequences were annotated with PyIR, a Python wrapper for IgBLAST v1.9, and V/J genes and CDR3 were assigned using IMGT germline references. Any read was removed if the V/J assignment was weak (E-value above 1e-6), the CDR3 was missing, or the read contained stop codons, out-of-frame junctions, or ambiguous translated residues. V3J clonotypes were defined as sequences sharing the same inferred V gene, J gene, and CDR3 amino acid sequence. Percentage overlap between repertoires was calculated by dividing the number of shared unique clonotypes by the size of the smaller repertoire. Repertoire richness was assessed with RTK rarefaction, the Chao1 estimator, and Recon v2.1 estimates of unobserved clonotypes. Generation probabilities for all TCRbeta clonotypes obtained by the gDNA method from a handful of donors were computed using OLGA. The table comes from immuneACCESS by way of TCRdb, which keeps in-frame sequences with V and J called. Part of the clones is missing from these tables; in studies checked, under half for an unresolved V gene and the rest for unknown reasons. The D gene and trimming were derived from the DNA, and the V and J assignments and clone size from that table. Across this sample there are around 2.5 million clones, with approximately 93% seen only once. The ten largest clonotypes hold about 0.34% of the sample.

This record belongs to a study of shared clonotypes between healthy human individuals (dated by TCRdb to about 2020). Some background on the complete study: Two women and a few men aged 18 to 49 years were included in the cohort. Per donor, three plates each were used for CD4 naive and CD4 memory, two for CD8 naive, and one for CD8 memory. Blood TCR repertoires of about five healthy adults were deeply sequenced to estimate repertoire size and the extent of clonotype sharing between individuals. Different laboratories and diverse techniques were used to prepare libraries and sequence TCR repertoires, to increase sequencing depth and limit assay-specific biases. Each donor's leukapheresis produced roughly between roughly 0.94 and 9.5 billion PBMCs.

General conclusions and limits of the study: Based on pairwise subsampling, the degree of clonotype sharing among donors was expected to be affected by sequencing depth. When a handful of donors were compared, the shared fraction of clonotypes was around 5% for naive CD4, around 3.5% for naive CD8, 2.3% for memory CD4, and about 0.36% for memory CD8. Because the study included only a small number of donors, the genetic and exposure-history diversity represented was limited. Sampling was restricted to blood, and TCR repertoires in tissue are likely to differ from TCR repertoires in blood. Compared with non-shared clonotypes, the clonotypes found in all four sorted-subset donors had higher generation probabilities. Naive subsets generally had larger estimated clonotype richness than memory subsets did. Even with the large sequencing depth, rarefaction of the sorted-subset datasets indicated that sequencing was incomplete.

Healthy HIV-negative adults with no recently reported acute infections or vaccinations were included as donors. Only Caucasian adults living in Nashville, Tennessee, USA were represented among the donors. CD4+ T cells were enriched through magnetic negative selection, after which naive cells were positively selected on CD45RA and the remaining negative fraction served as the memory subset. After blood collection by leukapheresis, PBMCs were isolated using Ficoll-Histopaque density gradient centrifugation and then cryopreserved in the vapor phase of liquid nitrogen. Purity and quantity of every magnetically sorted T cell population were checked by analytical flow cytometry. From each sorted fraction, genomic DNA was isolated and quantified by UV absorbance on a Nanodrop 2000c. The sample consisted of naive CD4+ T cells from PBMCs. The cell subset or site label for this specimen denotes: CD45RA+ positively selected. The sequence derives from a man aged 18 to 29 in good health. Some clones in this sample may be carry-over from other donors' samples.

The CDR3 reads CASSLPLPRGGNTGELFF. The sequenced DNA is TGTGCCAGCAGCTTACCACTCCCCAGGGGAGGAAACACCGGGGAGCTGTTTTTT. The V gene is TRBV7-9 and the J gene is TRBJ2-2; the D region is possibly TRBD1 or TRBD2, each matching across 6 bases. Looking up the germline V gene (reference sequence) yields CDR1 SEHNR and CDR2 FQNEAQ. V and J are truncated by 2 bases and 2 bases respectively, leaving an intervening sequence of 18 bases. The CDR3 goes from the cysteine to the phenylalanine over 18 residues. Here the CDR3 DNA is all that survives: 54 bases in frame from base 1.